The 8 T cell receptor beta chains given below trace back to one sample, sequenced in a study of blood T cell repertoires in COVID-19. Some clones are missing from TCRdb's copy, which holds only in-frame ones; the method was immunoSEQ multiplex PCR. The data hold over 80,000 clones, with 88% observed a single time. Sequences were obtained from peripheral blood. These receptor sequences come from a man in his 70s with acute or convalescent COVID-19.

The V and J genes are TRBV6-2 or TRBV6-3 and TRBJ1-2; D unresolved. This CDR3 has 13 amino acids. Germline values: CDR1 MNHEY, CDR2 SVGEGT. V lost 3 bases and J 0 bases, leaving 5 bases between the germline ends. The CDR3 bases are TGTGCCAGCAGTTATGCGGCTAACTATGGCTACACCTTC. As protein: CASSYAANYGYTF.

The chain is built from TRBV6-2 or TRBV6-3 and TRBJ2-2; 14 bases fit TRBD2. V gave up 0 bases and J gave up 4 bases; unmatched junction bases: 10. The CDR3 spans 20 residues. Germline V gene lookup returns CDR1 MNHEY and CDR2 SVGEGT. In DNA form, the CDR3 reads TGTGCCAGCAGTTACTCTCCGCGACTAGCGGGAGGGGACCGCACCGGGGAGCTGTTTTTT. Protein sequence: CASSYSPRLAGGDRTGELFF.

This clone was observed once. The chain carries TRBV29-1 and TRBJ1-5; D is unresolved. The CDR3 covers 14 residues. Per germline, CDR1 SQVTM and CDR2 ANQGSEA. V dropped 4 bases and J dropped 0 bases, with 10 bases sitting between them. The CDR3 region has the DNA TGCAGCGTTGTTTCCGGAGTTAGCAATCAGCCCCAGCATTTT. Protein: CSVVSGVSNQPQHF.

The chain combines TRBV6-6 with TRBJ2-7; 11 bases line up with TRBD2. CDR1 is MNHNY, CDR2 SVGAGI, per germline (reference sequence). The CDR3 has 14 residues. With V trimmed by 6 bases and J by 3 bases, 4 bases remained unmatched. Here the CDR3 DNA reads TGTGCCAGCAGCACTAGCGGGAGAAGCTACGAGCAGTACTTC. Translation gives CASSTSGRSYEQYF.

The gene calls are TRBV7-2 and TRBJ1-6; D call uncertain. The CDR3 spans 14 residues. The germline V gene encodes CDR1 SGHTA and CDR2 FQGNSA. V was trimmed by 1 base and J by 6 bases, leaving 7 bases between them. The CDR3 spells CASSLGFGNSPLHF. In DNA, the CDR3 is TGTGCCAGCAGCTTAGGCTTCGGTAATTCACCCCTCCACTTT.

V is TRBV7-2 and J is TRBJ1-2, with 12 bases identical to TRBD1. CDR3 size: 17 residues. V dropped 0 bases and J dropped 5; count of bases not matched to a gene: 7. Germline V gene sequence: CDR1 SGHTA, CDR2 FQGNSA. The CDR3 sequence: CASSLAGTGGAGYGYTF. Written as DNA, the CDR3 is TGTGCCAGCAGCTTAGCCGGGACAGGGGGCGCTGGGTATGGCTACACCTTC.

The chain joins TRBV19 to TRBJ1-1; tentatively, D is TRBD1 (5 bases). V was cut by 2 bases and J by 11 bases, with 21 bases left in between. The V gene's germline CDR1 is LNHDA and CDR2 SQIVND (reference sequence). This CDR3 is 15 amino acids long. DNA of the CDR3: TGTGCCAGTAGTATATCGAACCTACATAGGGGCGCGGCTTTCTTT. Translated, it gives CASSISNLHRGAAFF.

CDR3 protein: CASSFPFGQGASTDTQYF. CDR3 sequence (DNA): TGTGCCAGCAGTTTCCCTTTTGGACAGGGGGCTAGTACAGATACGCAGTATTTT. The chain joins TRBV28 to TRBJ2-3, with 11 nucleotides matching TRBD1. J gave up 3 bases and V 3 bases, and 11 bases lay outside the gene matches. Germline V gene lookup returns CDR1 MDHEN and CDR2 SYDVKM. The CDR3 spans 18 residues.